Listed here are 26 T cell receptor beta chains from one sample, sequenced in a study of shared clonotypes between healthy human individuals. The protocol was immunoSEQ multiplex PCR, while the TCRdb copy is restricted to in-frame clones and leaves out a portion. The data hold roughly 1,800,000 clones, with around 96% observed a single time. In the naive CD8 group, cells lacked CD45RO and were positively selected for CCR7, so terminally differentiated effector memory CD45RA+ cells were left out. Sequences were obtained from naive CD8+ T cells sorted from blood. These receptor sequences come from a man between 18 and 29 years old in good health.

DNA for the CDR3: TGTGCCTGGAGTGTACTTGGGGGCATAAGCTATGGCTACACCTTC. As protein: CAWSVLGGISYGYTF. This chain connects TRBV30 to TRBJ1-2; possibly TRBD1 for D (6 bases). Trimming stripped 0 bases from V and 4 bases from J, with 15 bases between. The CDR3 is made up of 15 amino acids. Looked up from germline, CDR1 is GTSNPN and CDR2 is SVGIG (reference sequence).

This chain links TRBV10-1 with TRBJ2-7; D may be TRBD1 (6 bases). Germline V gives CDR1 WNHNN, CDR2 SYGVQD (reference sequence). The V end was cut by 9 bases, the J end by 3 bases, with 9 bases between. The CDR3 contains 11 residues. The CDR3 nucleotides read TGCGCCAGGGACAGACGCTACGAGCAGTACTTC. Amino acids: CARDRRYEQYF.

The genes are TRBV15 and TRBJ1-5; possible D gene TRBD1, 5 bases. The V gene's germline CDR1 is LNHNV and CDR2 YYDKDF (reference sequence). The V end lost 5 bases, the J end lost 0 bases, and 14 bases lay between the germline ends. This CDR3 region has 16 residues. As DNA, the CDR3 is TGTGCCACCAGCGGCCGGGACGGATATAGCAATCAGCCCCAGCATTTT. This translates into CATSGRDGYSNQPQHF.

This clone has only one observation. V and J are TRBV7-8 and TRBJ2-2, with TRBD2 matching 8 bases. The germline V gene encodes CDR1 SGHVS and CDR2 FQNEAQ. The J segment lost 1 base and the V segment lost 0 bases, leaving 1 base of the junction unmatched. The CDR3 is 16 residues long. CDR3 in amino acids: CASSLALAGNTGELFF. CDR3 nucleotides: TGTGCCAGCAGCTTAGCTCTAGCGGGGAACACCGGGGAGCTGTTTTTT.

The chain links TRBV7-6 to TRBJ1-1; D is ambiguous. Germline V gene sequence: CDR1 SGHVS, CDR2 FNYEAQ. Trimming removed 2 bases at V and 5 bases at J, with 12 bases between. The CDR3 has 14 amino acids. As DNA, the CDR3 is TGTGCCAGCAGCTTAATGGCCCAAGGAACTGAAGCTTTCTTT. Translated, it gives CASSLMAQGTEAFF.

The chain uses TRBV4-3 and TRBJ1-5, with D uncertain. The V end lost 4 bases, the J end lost 5 bases, and 12 bases lay between the germline ends. Germline loops: CDR1 LGHNA, CDR2 YSLEER. The CDR3 is 14 amino acids. The CDR3 loop reads CASSPDNGYQPQHF. The CDR3 DNA follows: TGCGCCAGCAGCCCCGATAATGGTTATCAGCCCCAGCATTTT.

This chain links TRBV7-9 with TRBJ1-2; 9 bases map to TRBD1. The germline V gene has CDR1 SEHNR and CDR2 FQNEAQ (reference sequence). V lost 5 bases to trimming and J lost 4 bases; unmatched junction nucleotides: 11. The CDR3 loop spans 16 amino acids. CDR3 loop: CASSGRDRVLIYGYTF. The CDR3 DNA reads as TGTGCCAGCAGCGGTCGGGACAGGGTTCTTATCTATGGCTACACCTTC.

This clone was counted a few times. V usage is TRBV10-2 and J usage is TRBJ1-5; possibly TRBD1 for D (5 bases). Germline V lookup: CDR1 WSHSY, CDR2 SAAADI. This CDR3 region has 15 residues. Trimming pared 3 bases from V and 5 bases from J, leaving 14 bases between. CDR3: CASSEWRQGDQPQHF. CDR3 DNA sequence: TGCGCCAGCAGTGAATGGCGGCAGGGCGATCAGCCCCAGCATTTT.

This clone has a single count. The genes are TRBV19 and TRBJ2-1; D unresolved. Germline CDR1 and CDR2: LNHDA and SQIVND (reference sequence). V shed 5 bases and J shed 0 bases, with 5 bases lying between them. There are 13 residues in the CDR3. The CDR3 DNA is TGTGCCAGTAGTGCCAGCTCCTACAATGAGCAGTTCTTC. Protein sequence: CASSASSYNEQFF.

This clone was counted a single time. The chain links TRBV6-4 to TRBJ2-7; TRBD2 agrees at 11 bases. J gave up 2 bases and V 0 bases, and 9 bases lay outside the gene matches. This CDR3 is 18 amino acids long. CDR1 is MRHNA, CDR2 SNTAGT, per germline. CDR3 amino acids: CASSDSRRSGRDPYEQYF. CDR3 sequence (DNA): TGTGCCAGCAGTGACTCGAGACGTAGCGGGAGGGACCCCTACGAGCAGTACTTC.

The chain combines TRBV27 with TRBJ2-1; 9 nucleotides match TRBD2. With V trimmed by 0 bases and J by 7 bases, 7 bases remained unmatched. Germline V lookup: CDR1 MNHEY, CDR2 SMNVEV (reference sequence). The CDR3 is made up of 16 amino acids. For the CDR3, the DNA is TGTGCCAGCAGTTTATCGGCTAGCGGGATGGTTAATGAGCAGTTCTTC. Translation gives CASSLSASGMVNEQFF.

This chain uses TRBV27 with TRBJ1-2; tentatively, D is TRBD1 (5 bases). This CDR3 is built from 13 residues. Trimming removed 3 bases at V and 7 bases at J, with 12 bases between. Looked up from germline, CDR1 is MNHEY and CDR2 is SMNVEV (reference sequence). CDR3 in amino acids: CASSLGQGSGYTF. CDR3 nucleotide sequence: TGTGCCAGCAGTTTGGGTCAGGGTAGTGGCTACACCTTC.

This clone was picked up one time. The chain combines TRBV27 with TRBJ2-7, with TRBD2 matching over 12 bases. The CDR3 extends over 17 amino acids. Germline V CDR1 and CDR2: MNHEY, SMNVEV (reference sequence). V trimming: 5 bases; J trimming: 7 bases; junction bases outside the gene matches: 15. In nucleotides, the CDR3 is TGTGCCAGCAGTCCCTACGCTGAGACTAGCGGGAGTCGTGAGCAGTACTTC. Translation: CASSPYAETSGSREQYF.

V and J are TRBV25-1 and TRBJ2-1; D remains unclear. Germline V CDR1 and CDR2: MGHDK, SYGVNS. V shed 4 bases and J shed 8 bases, with 12 bases lying between them. The CDR3 has 13 amino acids. The CDR3 sequence: CASSVTLLHEQFF. CDR3 DNA: TGTGCCAGCAGTGTCACGCTGCTCCATGAGCAGTTCTTC.

In the case of this clone: Other nucleotide sequences from this sample produce the same CDR3. The chain couples TRBV28 to TRBJ1-1; a possible D gene is TRBD1 (6 bases). This CDR3 comprises 13 residues. V lost 3 bases to trimming and J lost 2 bases, with 7 bases between them. From germline, CDR1 is MDHEN and CDR2 SYDVKM. The CDR3 nucleotides are TGTGCCAGCAGTTTGACAGGCAACACTGAAGCTTTCTTT. This gives the protein CASSLTGNTEAFF.

The rearrangement joins TRBV4-1 to TRBJ1-1, with D maybe TRBD1 (5 bases). Germline CDR1 reads MGHRA; CDR2 reads YSYEKL. V was pared by 0 bases and J by 0 bases, with 8 bases between. The CDR3 has 15 amino acids. The CDR3 here is CASSQDGGLNTEAFF. The CDR3 DNA reads as TGCGCCAGCAGCCAAGACGGGGGATTGAACACTGAAGCTTTCTTT.

The rearrangement uses TRBV27 and TRBJ2-1; no clear D. Germline values: CDR1 MNHEY, CDR2 SMNVEV (reference sequence). Trimming took 5 bases from V and 2 from J, leaving 7 bases between them. The CDR3 consists of 13 residues. CDR3 protein: CASSIGPYNEQFF. DNA for the CDR3: TGTGCCAGCAGTATCGGCCCCTACAATGAGCAGTTCTTC.

The rearrangement uses TRBV11-2 and TRBJ1-1, with D tentatively TRBD1 (6 bases). The CDR3 has 13 amino acids. The germline V gene has CDR1 SGHAT and CDR2 FQNNGV. V shed 0 bases and J shed 8 bases, with 10 bases lying between them. The CDR3 DNA sequence: TGTGCCAGCAGCTTAGAGAGGGGGAGAGAAGCTTTCTTT. Translated, it gives CASSLERGREAFF. Full variable domain (outside the CDR3, taken from reference TRBV11-2 and TRBJ1-1): EAGVAQSPRYKIIEKRQSVAFWCNPISGHATLYWYQQILGQGPKLLIQFQNNGVVDDSQLPKDRFSAERLKGVDSTLKIQPAKLEDSAVYLCASSLERGREAFFGQGTRLTVV.

V is TRBV19 and J is TRBJ1-3; 7 bases line up with TRBD1. Germline lookup yields CDR1 LNHDA and CDR2 SQIVND (reference sequence). There are 15 residues in the CDR3. V was pared by 5 bases and J by 3 bases, with 7 bases of the junction left unmatched. The CDR3 protein is CASSRDREDGNTIYF. The CDR3 DNA sequence: TGTGCCAGTAGTCGCGACAGGGAAGATGGAAACACCATATATTTT. Using reference TRBV19 and TRBJ1-3 for the parts outside the CDR3, the full variable domain is DGGITQSPKYLFRKEGQNVTLSCEQNLNHDAMYWYRQDPGQGLRLIYYSQIVNDFQKGDIAEGYSVSREKKESFPLTVTSAQKNPTAFYLCASSRDREDGNTIYFGEGSWLTVV.

The rearrangement links TRBV7-2 to TRBJ2-7, with D perhaps TRBD2 (6 bases). The length of the CDR3 is 16 residues. Trimming left V 1 base short and J 0 bases short, with 13 bases between. CDR1 is SGHTA and CDR2 is FQGNSA in the germline V gene. CDR3 region: CASSLEGLPSSYEQYF. The CDR3 DNA is TGTGCCAGCAGCTTAGAGGGACTCCCGAGCTCCTACGAGCAGTACTTC.

The V call is TRBV27, the J call TRBJ2-3, with D perhaps matching TRBD2 (6 bases). The CDR3 loop spans 17 amino acids. The germline V gene has CDR1 MNHEY and CDR2 SMNVEV (reference sequence). Trimming took 7 bases from V and 1 from J, leaving 21 bases between them. For the CDR3, the DNA is TGTGCCAGCACTTTTACCCTGCAGGGACTCGGCACAGATACGCAGTATTTT. Translated, it gives CASTFTLQGLGTDTQYF.

The chain joins TRBV6-1 to TRBJ2-7; D possibly uses TRBD1 or TRBD2 (5 bases each). This CDR3 is 15 amino acids long. Trimming shortened V by 3 bases and J by 0 bases, and 12 bases separated the two germline ends. CDR1 is MNHNS, CDR2 SASEGT, per germline. The CDR3 bases are TGTGCCAGCAGTGATTTGTGGGGGAACTCCTACGAGCAGTACTTC. Its protein product is CASSDLWGNSYEQYF.

The CDR3 DNA reads TGTGCCAGCGAGGGCACGGGCTACGAGCAGTACTTC. Translated: CASEGTGYEQYF. This chain links TRBV2 with TRBJ2-7; possibly TRBD2 for D (5 bases). CDR3 length: 12 amino acids. Germline CDR1 SNHLY, CDR2 FYNNEI. Trimming took 8 bases from V and 3 from J, leaving 11 bases between them.

The chain uses TRBV30 and TRBJ2-7, with D maybe TRBD2 (5 bases). Germline CDR1 is GTSNPN and CDR2 is SVGIG (reference sequence). V lost 0 bases, J lost 5 bases, and 8 bases lay in between. The CDR3 consists of 12 residues. This CDR3 reads CAWSVSGDEQYF. For the CDR3, the DNA is TGTGCCTGGAGTGTATCCGGGGACGAGCAGTACTTC.

In regard to this clone: Within the sample, other DNA sequences also encode this same CDR3. The genes are TRBV7-2 and TRBJ2-7; D perhaps matches TRBD1 (6 bases). Germline V lookup: CDR1 SGHTA, CDR2 FQGNSA. Between the trimmed V and J ends, which lost 2 bases and 1 base, there was a span of 9 bases. This CDR3 is 14 amino acids long. In nucleotides, the CDR3 is TGTGCCAGCAGCTTAACAGGGCCTTCCTACGAGCAGTACTTC. It codes for CASSLTGPSYEQYF.

The genes are TRBV5-6 and TRBJ1-1, with D hard to call. The CDR3 is 13 residues long. Trimming took 0 bases from V and 1 from J, leaving 4 bases between them. The germline CDR1 and CDR2 sequences are SGHDT and YYEEEE. This CDR3 is CASSLEPNTEAFF. The CDR3 DNA sequence: TGTGCCAGCAGCTTGGAACCGAACACTGAAGCTTTCTTT. The full variable domain, its missing parts supplied by reference TRBV5-6 and TRBJ1-1, is DAGVTQSPTHLIKTRGQQVTLRCSPKSGHDTVSWYQQALGQGPQFIFQYYEEEERQRGNFPDRFSGHQFPNYSSELNVNALLLGDSALYLCASSLEPNTEAFFGQGTRLTVV.